What follows are 10 T cell receptor beta chains derived from one specimen sequenced in a study of CD8 T cells in Susac syndrome. When the RNA was reverse transcribed, random hexamers were used with an input of roughly 0.5 to 1 ug. TCRdb processed the immunoSEQ multiplex PCR reads anew with MiXCR; each CDR3 protein has one entry. The sample holds around 80,000 distinct CDR3 sequences, about 93% seen once. What was sequenced was CD8+ T cells from PBMCs. The receptors shown here come from a human donor with Susac syndrome.

This clonotype showed up just a few times. This chain uses TRBV6-2 or TRBV6-3 with TRBJ2-2; TRBD1 might be the D (6 bases). This CDR3 is built from 15 residues. The germline gives CDR1 MNHEY, CDR2 SVGEGT. Trimming cost V 3 bases and J 1 base, with 9 bases left between them. CDR3 nucleotide sequence: TGTGCCAGCAGTTATCAGGGGTGGAACACCGGGGAGCTGTTTTTT. Protein: CASSYQGWNTGELFF.

This chain's CDR3 is CASSIGGGGQETQYF. The CDR3 region has the DNA TGTGCCAGCAGCATCGGCGGGGGGGGTCAAGAGACCCAGTACTTC. The chain combines TRBV6-5 with TRBJ2-5, with 9 bases that match TRBD2. The CDR3 consists of 15 residues. V lost 6 bases, J lost 2 bases, and 7 bases stayed unmatched. Germline V CDR1 and CDR2: MNHEY, SVGAGI.

This chain uses TRBV29-1 with TRBJ2-3, with TRBD2 matching over 12 bases. Trimming removed 1 base from V and 9 bases from J; junction bases left unmatched: 2. The length of the CDR3 is 13 residues. The germline V gene has CDR1 SQVTM and CDR2 ANQGSEA. In DNA, the CDR3 is TGCAGCGTTGAAGCTAGCGGGGGGGAAACGCAGTATTTT. It encodes CSVEASGGETQYF.

The V and J genes are TRBV3-1 and TRBJ1-5; no firm D call. V lost 0 bases to trimming and J lost 9 bases, with 12 bases between them. Germline V gives CDR1 LGHDT, CDR2 YNNKEL (reference sequence). The CDR3 length is 14 residues. The CDR3 nucleotides read TGTGCCAGCAGCCAAGAAGCCACCCAGCGGCCCCAGCATTTT. Amino acid sequence: CASSQEATQRPQHF.

The chain carries TRBV7-8 and TRBJ2-7; TRBD2 might be the D (6 bases). The ends were cut back, 1 base at V and 0 bases at J, with 10 bases in the middle. CDR1 is SGHVS, CDR2 FQNEAQ, per germline. This CDR3 is 15 amino acids long. In DNA, the CDR3 is TGTGCCAGCAGCTTAGTGGGGAGGAACTCCTACGAGCAGTACTTC. It encodes CASSLVGRNSYEQYF. Full variable domain (rest looked up from reference TRBV7-8 and TRBJ2-7): GAGVSQSPRYKVAKRGQDVALRCDPISGHVSLFWYQQALGQGPEFLTYFQNEAQLDKSGLPSDRFFAERPEGSVSTLKIQRTQQEDSAVYLCASSLVGRNSYEQYFGPGTRLTVT.

The V and J genes are TRBV6-2 or TRBV6-3 and TRBJ2-2; no clear D. Germline-derived CDR1 and CDR2 are MNHEY and SVGEGT. Trimming took off 6 bases at V and 0 bases at J, with 11 bases between the two ends. The CDR3 totals 15 residues. This chain's CDR3 is CASSQQNANTGELFF. For the CDR3, the DNA is TGTGCCAGCAGCCAACAGAACGCGAACACCGGGGAGCTGTTTTTT.

This chain uses TRBV9 with TRBJ2-3, with 7 bases lining up with TRBD1. The CDR3 runs 14 residues. With V trimmed by 3 bases and J by 4 bases, 5 bases remained unmatched. Germline assignment: CDR1 SGDLS and CDR2 YYNGEE. CDR3 region: CASSATGIPDTQYF. The CDR3, as DNA: TGTGCCAGCAGCGCGACAGGGATCCCAGATACGCAGTATTTT.

The V call is TRBV19, the J call TRBJ2-1; 9 positions agree with TRBD2. The CDR3 is made up of 14 amino acids. V gave up 6 bases and J gave up 4 bases; unmatched junction bases: 4. The V gene's germline CDR1 is LNHDA and CDR2 SQIVND (reference sequence). The CDR3 DNA reads as TGTGCCAGTAGCGGTAGCGGGAGATACAATGAGCAGTTCTTC. This translates into CASSGSGRYNEQFF.

This clonotype came up a few times. The J gene is TRBJ2-1, the V gene TRBV5-1, with TRBD1 matching over 7 bases. The CDR3 covers 15 residues. Germline loops: CDR1 SGHRS, CDR2 YFSETQ. V lost 4 bases, J lost 2 bases, and 6 bases stayed unmatched. CDR3 nucleotide sequence: TGCGCCAGCAGCCCGGGACAGTCCACCTACAATGAGCAGTTCTTC. Protein product: CASSPGQSTYNEQFF.

This chain connects TRBV6-6 to TRBJ1-6; the match to TRBD1 covers 7 bases. V gave up 2 bases and J gave up 8 bases; unmatched junction bases: 3. The CDR3 runs 14 residues. Germline CDR1 reads MNHNY; CDR2 reads SVGAGI (reference sequence). Here the CDR3 reads CASSYSDRDSPLHF. As DNA, the CDR3 is TGTGCCAGCAGTTACAGCGACAGGGATTCACCCCTCCACTTT.